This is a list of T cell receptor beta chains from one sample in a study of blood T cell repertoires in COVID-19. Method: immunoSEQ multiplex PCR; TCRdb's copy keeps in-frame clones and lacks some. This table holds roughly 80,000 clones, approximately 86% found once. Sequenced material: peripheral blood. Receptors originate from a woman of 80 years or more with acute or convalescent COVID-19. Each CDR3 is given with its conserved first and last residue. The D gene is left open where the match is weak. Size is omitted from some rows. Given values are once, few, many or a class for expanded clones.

TGTGCCAGTAGTAGCCCCGGGACAGGGAAATACAATGAGCAGTTCTTC | CASSSPGTGKYNEQFF | TRBV19 | - | TRBD1 | TRBJ2-1 | 16
TGTGCCAGTAGTATAGGGACAGCCACAGATACGCAGTATTTT | CASSIGTATDTQYF | TRBV19 | - | - | TRBJ2-3 | 14
TGCGCCAGCAGTGGGGGGACAGGGGCTGGAAACACCATATATTTT | CASSGGTGAGNTIYF | TRBV10-2 | few | TRBD1 | TRBJ1-3 | 15
TGTGCCAGCAGCTTAGTGCCGGGATCTAACTATGGCTACACCTTC | CASSLVPGSNYGYTF | TRBV7-2 | - | - | TRBJ1-2 | 15
TGTGCCAGTAGTACCCGGACAGGGGGCAACTCCGGGGAGCTGTTTTTT | CASSTRTGGNSGELFF | TRBV19 | - | TRBD1 | TRBJ2-2 | 16
TGCGCCAGCAGCTTGGCCGGGGCAGGGGTTACCTACGAGCAGTACTTC | CASSLAGAGVTYEQYF | TRBV5-1 | - | - | TRBJ2-7 | 16
TGCGCCAGCAGCTTGGTGACAGGGGGAACCGGGGAGCTGTTTTTT | CASSLVTGGTGELFF | TRBV5-1 | - | TRBD1 | TRBJ2-2 | 15
TGTGCCAGCAGCTTAGATCCGGCGGGGTATGGCTACACCTTC | CASSLDPAGYGYTF | TRBV11-3 | - | - | TRBJ1-2 | 14
TGTGCCAGCAGTTACGGGGGGGTTCCTGGCTACACCTTC | CASSYGGVPGYTF | TRBV6-2/TRBV6-3 | - | - | TRBJ1-2 | 13
TGTGCCAGCAGCTTAACTAGCGGGAGAGAGACCCAGTACTTC | CASSLTSGRETQYF | TRBV7-2 | - | TRBD2 | TRBJ2-5 | 14
TGTGCCAGCAGCTCACCGGGACAGGGGGCAATTGAAGCTTTCTTT | CASSSPGQGAIEAFF | TRBV7-9 | once | TRBD1 | TRBJ1-1 | 15
TGTGCCAGCAGCCAAGAAAGGGGCAGGGGGCAAAATGAGCAGTTCTTC | CASSQERGRGQNEQFF | TRBV4-2 | few | TRBD1 | TRBJ2-1 | 16
TGTGCTAGTGGTTTGGTATCCAGTATGGTGAATGAGCAGTTCTTC | CASGLVSSMVNEQFF | TRBV12-5 | few | - | TRBJ2-1 | 15
TGTGCCATCAGATCCGGGACAGAGAATTCACCCCTCCACTTT | CAIRSGTENSPLHF | TRBV10-3 | - | TRBD1 | TRBJ1-6 | 14
TGCAGCGTCCTGTCCGGCACAGATACGCAGTATTTT | CSVLSGTDTQYF | TRBV29-1 | - | - | TRBJ2-3 | 12
TGTGCCAGCAGCCCGGGGACAGGAACAAGCTATGGCTACACCTTC | CASSPGTGTSYGYTF | TRBV5-5 | - | TRBD1 | TRBJ1-2 | 15
TGTGCCAGCAGTGAGACGGCCGGGGGTTCACCCCTCCACTTT | CASSETAGGSPLHF | TRBV6-1 | - | - | TRBJ1-6 | 14
TGTGCCAGCAGCGACCGGGGCTATGGCTACACCTTC | CASSDRGYGYTF | TRBV6-5 | - | - | TRBJ1-2 | 12
TGCGCCAGCAGGCCCCCCGGACAGAACACCGGGGAGCTGTTTTTT | CASRPPGQNTGELFF | TRBV5-1 | - | - | TRBJ2-2 | 15
TGTGCCACCAGCAGAGATCTTGACAGACTGGGCTACACCTTC | CATSRDLDRLGYTF | TRBV15 | - | - | TRBJ1-2 | 14
TGCAGCGTCGAAGGGCACGCCAGGGCCGAGCAGTACTTC | CSVEGHARAEQYF | TRBV29-1 | - | - | TRBJ2-7 | 13
TGTGCCAGCAGCTATTACAGAGACACTGGAAACACCATATATTTT | CASSYYRDTGNTIYF | TRBV5-6 | - | - | TRBJ1-3 | 15
TGTGCCAGTAGTAGTCAAGGGGGCTTCGACGAGCAGTACTTC | CASSSQGGFDEQYF | TRBV19 | - | TRBD1 | TRBJ2-7 | 14
TGTGCCAGTAGCTCCACAGATACGTGGGACACTGAAGCTTTCTTT | CASSSTDTWDTEAFF | TRBV19 | - | - | TRBJ1-1 | 15
TGTGCCTCTGGGGGGGCCGGATGGGTGGCCGGGGAGCTGTTTTTT | CASGGAGWVAGELFF | TRBV6-5 | - | - | TRBJ2-2 | 15
TGTGCCAGCAGTGAGCGAGCGGGGGTGGGACCAGATACGCAGTATTTT | CASSERAGVGPDTQYF | TRBV25-1 | - | TRBD2 | TRBJ2-3 | 16
TGTGCCAGCAGTTTATCTTACTCTAGCACAGATACGCAGTATTTT | CASSLSYSSTDTQYF | TRBV6-5 | - | - | TRBJ2-3 | 15
TGTGCCAGCAGTCTCCGACAGGGCTACGAGCAGTACTTC | CASSLRQGYEQYF | TRBV12-3/TRBV12-4 | - | TRBD1 | TRBJ2-7 | 13
TGCAGTGCTCGGGGGACCTACGAGCAGTACTTC | CSARGTYEQYF | TRBV20-1 | - | - | TRBJ2-7 | 11
TGTGCCAGCAGTTTAATCGGGGGTTTCTCCTACAATGAGCAGTTCTTC | CASSLIGGFSYNEQFF | TRBV27 | - | - | TRBJ2-1 | 16
TGTGCCAGCAGCCAAGATCCGACGAGTCAGACTTACAATGAGCAGTTCTTC | CASSQDPTSQTYNEQFF | TRBV4-2 | - | - | TRBJ2-1 | 17
TGCGCCAGCAGCCGACTACCGGGACAACACATGGCTGCGAACAATGAGCAGTTCTTC | CASSRLPGQHMAANNEQFF | TRBV4-1 | - | - | TRBJ2-1 | 19
TGCGCCAGCAGCCAGACACCGACTAGTTTCGAGCAGTACTTC | CASSQTPTSFEQYF | TRBV4-3 | once | - | TRBJ2-7 | 14
TGTGCCAGCAGCTTAACAGCGGGGAAATACAATGAGCAGTTCTTC | CASSLTAGKYNEQFF | TRBV11-2 | - | TRBD2 | TRBJ2-1 | 15
TGTGCCAGCAGTGACTGGGGGAGGGATTCACCCCTCCACTTT | CASSDWGRDSPLHF | TRBV2 | - | - | TRBJ1-6 | 14
TGTGCCAGCAGTTCAGTTCAGGGGCGCACTGAAGCTTTCTTT | CASSSVQGRTEAFF | TRBV6-6 | few | - | TRBJ1-1 | 14
TGTGCCTGGAGTAAAGGGACAGGGGGTTCCACAGATACGCAGTATTTT | CAWSKGTGGSTDTQYF | TRBV30 | few | TRBD1 | TRBJ2-3 | 16
TGTGCCAGCAGTTTTAGAGGGCAGGGGAAGTTCTTC | CASSFRGQGKFF | TRBV27 | - | - | TRBJ2-1 | 12
TGTGCCAGCAGCGTAGACGTTGGCGGGGGGGCCCCAGATACGCAGTATTTT | CASSVDVGGGAPDTQYF | TRBV9 | - | TRBD2 | TRBJ2-3 | 17
TGTGCCAGCAGCCGCGACAGGCAGGGTGAGCAGTTCTTC | CASSRDRQGEQFF | TRBV3-1/TRBV3-2 | - | - | TRBJ2-1 | 13
TGTGCCTGGAGTCTAGCGGGGGCCCCCCCAGATACGCAGTATTTT | CAWSLAGAPPDTQYF | TRBV30 | - | TRBD2 | TRBJ2-3 | 15